These 8 T cell receptor beta chains came from one sample sequenced in a study of HIV-infected patients and healthy controls. TCRdb recomputed calls from the 5' RACE reads with MiXCR, one row per CDR3 protein. The sample lists about 70,000 distinct CDR3 sequences, about a sixth seen once, with approximately 5% in the top ten. Material: CD4+ T cells from blood. These receptors came from a human donor in good health.

This chain connects TRBV29-1 to TRBJ1-4; no reliable D call. V dropped 5 bases and J dropped 7 bases, with 20 bases sitting between them. This CDR3 spans 15 amino acids. CDR1 is SQVTM and CDR2 is ANQGSEA in the germline V gene. CDR3 amino acids: CSVLFDPTDSEKLFF. CDR3 sequence (DNA): TGCAGCGTTCTCTTCGACCCTACGGATAGTGAAAAACTGTTTTTT.

This clonotype was recorded at least ten times. The chain combines TRBV5-1 with TRBJ2-1, with TRBD2 matching 14 bases. Trimming took 4 bases from V and 0 from J; bases not matched to a gene: 6. Germline V gene data show CDR1 as SGHRS and CDR2 as YFSETQ. The CDR3 length is 18 residues. CDR3 region: CASSPYGTSGSSYNEQFF. CDR3 DNA: TGCGCCAGCAGCCCTTACGGGACTAGCGGGAGCTCCTACAATGAGCAGTTCTTC.

This clonotype was found a few times. J is TRBJ2-4 and V is TRBV20-1; 8 bases are shared with TRBD1. This CDR3 region has 18 residues. CDR1 is DFQATT, CDR2 SNEGSKA, per germline (reference sequence). With 0 bases clipped from V and 1 base from J, the junction kept 11 bases outside the gene matches. This chain's CDR3 is CSARDRGGQGTAKNIQYF. The CDR3 DNA reads as TGCAGTGCTAGAGATCGCGGAGGACAGGGTACGGCCAAAAACATTCAGTACTTC.

The V and J genes are TRBV7-9 and TRBJ2-3; D call uncertain. Germline CDR1 is SEHNR and CDR2 is FQNEAQ (reference sequence). The CDR3 has 14 residues. Trimming removed 5 bases from V and 2 bases from J, with 11 bases in between. CDR3: CASSHAPYTDTQYF. The CDR3 nucleotides read TGTGCCAGCAGCCATGCCCCTTACACAGATACGCAGTATTTT. The full variable domain, completed using reference TRBV7-9 and TRBJ2-3, is DTGVSQNPRHKITKRGQNVTFRCDPISEHNRLYWYRQTLGQGPEFLTYFQNEAQLEKSRLLSDRFSAERPKGSFSTLEIQRTEQGDSAMYLCASSHAPYTDTQYFGPGTRLTVL.

This clonotype showed up many times. V and J are TRBV4-3 and TRBJ2-3, with a weak D call TRBD2 (5 bases). The CDR3 totals 13 residues. Germline-derived CDR1 and CDR2 are LGHNA and YSLEER. Trimming took off 1 base at V and 4 bases at J, with 6 bases between the two ends. The CDR3 reads CASSQVGADTQYF. DNA for the CDR3: TGCGCCAGCAGCCAAGTGGGAGCAGATACGCAGTATTTT.

This clonotype was observed a few times. The gene calls are TRBV29-1 and TRBJ1-1, with 7 bases lining up with TRBD1. From germline, CDR1 is SQVTM and CDR2 ANQGSEA. V lost 4 bases, J lost 2 bases, and 1 base stayed unmatched. The CDR3 contains 12 residues. CDR3 sequence: CSVGDSNTEAFF. The DNA for the CDR3 is TGCAGCGTTGGGGACAGCAACACTGAAGCTTTCTTT.

This clonotype was seen ten or more times. The gene calls are TRBV12-3 or TRBV12-4 and TRBJ1-1; 9 bases align to TRBD1. Germline trimming cut 5 bases from V and 8 bases from J; bases unmatched to any gene: 9. This CDR3 spans 14 amino acids. The CDR3 sequence: CASSHRDRAREAFF. CDR3 in DNA: TGTGCCAGCAGTCACCGGGACAGGGCTAGAGAAGCTTTCTTT.

The rearrangement uses TRBV4-2 and TRBJ2-1; a weak D match, TRBD1 (7 bases). V lost 0 bases, J lost 6 bases, and 18 bases lay in between. CDR3 length: 17 amino acids. In germline, CDR1 is LGHNA, CDR2 YNFKEQ. CDR3 amino acids: CASSQDIYGGQINEQFF. Here the CDR3 DNA reads TGTGCCAGCAGCCAAGATATTTACGGGGGACAGATCAATGAGCAGTTCTTC.